Below are 20 T cell receptor beta chains sequenced from a single sample in a study of memory CD8 T cells in hepatitis C reinfection. Only in-frame clones appear in the TCRdb table, and some are missing; sequencing was by immunoSEQ multiplex PCR. The sample includes fewer than 50,000 clones, 70% to 90% of them seen just once. Time point specified: peak reinfection, 3 to 8 weeks after reinfection detection. TCR sequencing was done directly ex vivo on sorted cells, without expansion in vitro. Sequencing was performed on naive CD8+ T cells sorted from blood. All receptors derive from a man between 18 and 35 years old with hepatitis C virus infection.

The chain recombines TRBV19 with TRBJ2-2; 7 nucleotides agree with TRBD2. The CDR3 has 16 residues. Germline CDR1 and CDR2: LNHDA and SQIVND (reference sequence). With V trimmed by 9 bases and J by 6 bases, 16 bases remained unmatched. The CDR3: CASALGLAEGSGELFF. The CDR3 region has the DNA TGTGCCAGCGCCCTCGGGCTAGCGGAGGGTTCCGGGGAGCTGTTTTTT.

This clone was recorded only once. CDR3 protein: CASSGSGWIQYF. CDR3 coding DNA: TGTGCCAGCTCCGGCTCGGGGTGGATTCAGTACTTC. The chain joins TRBV28 to TRBJ2-4, with a possible D match to TRBD2 (5 bases). V lost 8 bases, J lost 10 bases, and 15 bases lay in between. The length of the CDR3 is 12 residues. CDR1 and CDR2 from the germline V gene are MDHEN and SYDVKM.

The chain couples TRBV28 to TRBJ2-2; the D is unclear. This CDR3 comprises 12 residues. V was clipped by 4 bases and J by 7 bases, with 7 bases between them. Germline V gives CDR1 MDHEN, CDR2 SYDVKM. CDR3 residues: CASSWAYGELFF. CDR3 DNA sequence: TGTGCCAGCAGTTGGGCCTACGGGGAGCTGTTTTTT.

This clone was seen more than once but under ten times. This rearrangement joins TRBV4-1 to TRBJ2-7; D is possibly TRBD2 (8 bases). The CDR3 has 16 residues. Between the trimmed V and J ends, which lost 4 bases and 5 bases, there was a span of 21 bases. The V gene's germline CDR1 is MGHRA and CDR2 YSYEKL. CDR3 in amino acids: CASSPTPPGGGDEQYF. DNA of the CDR3: TGCGCCAGCAGCCCCACCCCCCCGGGAGGGGGCGACGAGCAGTACTTC.

This chain joins TRBV28 and TRBJ1-1; 7 nucleotides match TRBD1. Germline V gives CDR1 MDHEN, CDR2 SYDVKM. The CDR3 is 15 amino acids. V shed 4 bases, J shed 4 bases, and the junction held 9 bases outside the gene matches. The CDR3 is CASSSLYRDSTEAFF. CDR3 in DNA: TGTGCCAGCAGTTCACTCTACCGGGACAGCACTGAAGCTTTCTTT.

This chain connects TRBV28 to TRBJ2-5; TRBD2 aligns across 9 bases. The germline CDR1 and CDR2 sequences are MDHEN and SYDVKM. V gave up 4 bases and J gave up 5 bases; unmatched junction bases: 8. The CDR3 length is 15 residues. The CDR3 reads CASSSSGRSLETQYF. CDR3 nucleotide sequence: TGTGCCAGCAGTTCCAGCGGGAGGAGTTTGGAGACCCAGTACTTC. Looking up the rest from reference TRBV28 and TRBJ2-5 gives the full variable domain: DVKVTQSSRYLVKRTGEKVFLECVQDMDHENMFWYRQDPGLGLRLIYFSYDVKMKEKGDIPEGYSVSREKKERFSLILESASTNQTSMYLCASSSSGRSLETQYFGPGTRLLVL.

Details on this clone: Different DNA sequences within this sample yield the same CDR3. The chain couples TRBV7-8 to TRBJ1-1; D remains ambiguous. Germline CDR1 and CDR2: SGHVS and FQNEAQ. The CDR3 runs 14 residues. V gave up 1 base and J gave up 2 bases, with 8 bases separating them. CDR3: CASSLGGVNTEAFF. CDR3 DNA sequence: TGTGCCAGCAGCTTAGGAGGAGTTAACACTGAAGCTTTCTTT.

This chain links TRBV9 with TRBJ2-1, with TRBD2 as a possible D gene (6 bases). CDR3 length equals 15 residues. Trimming cost V 4 bases and J 4 bases, with 15 bases left between them. From germline, CDR1 is SGDLS and CDR2 YYNGEE. The CDR3 DNA reads TGTGCCAGCAGCCCCCGCGGGGCACCTTACAATGAGCAGTTCTTC. This sequence encodes CASSPRGAPYNEQFF.

This clone was recorded only once. The chain employs TRBV5-1 and TRBJ2-1; D may be TRBD1 (6 bases). CDR1 and CDR2 from the germline V gene are SGHRS and YFSETQ. CDR3 length: 15 amino acids. Trimming pared 0 bases from V and 0 bases from J, leaving 7 bases between. CDR3 in DNA: TGCGCCAGCAGCTTGGAGGACAGCTCCTACAATGAGCAGTTCTTC. It yields the protein CASSLEDSSYNEQFF.

The V gene is TRBV6-6, the J gene TRBJ2-2, with D maybe TRBD2 (6 bases). The germline V gene encodes CDR1 MNHNY and CDR2 SVGAGI (reference sequence). Trimming pared 2 bases from V and 7 bases from J, leaving 11 bases between. The CDR3 extends over 14 amino acids. As DNA, the CDR3 is TGTGCCAGCAGTTACAACGGGGGTATCGGGGAGCTGTTTTTT. Its protein is CASSYNGGIGELFF.

The chain carries TRBV13 and TRBJ2-5, with 7 positions matching TRBD2. J was trimmed by 9 bases and V by 6 bases; bases with no gene match: 16. The CDR3 consists of 15 residues. Germline values: CDR1 PRHDT, CDR2 FYEKMQ (reference sequence). The CDR3 sequence is CASRDRDSPREAQYF. The CDR3 DNA follows: TGTGCCAGCAGGGACCGGGACTCACCTCGGGAGGCCCAGTACTTC.

This rearrangement joins TRBV30 to TRBJ2-5; D ambiguous. This CDR3 contains 13 residues. Between the trimmed V and J ends, which lost 0 bases and 2 bases, there was a span of 7 bases. The germline V gene has CDR1 GTSNPN and CDR2 SVGIG (reference sequence). The CDR3 DNA reads as TGTGCCTGGAGTGTATTCGGGCAAGAGACCCAGTACTTC. Translation gives CAWSVFGQETQYF.

The chain combines TRBV9 with TRBJ2-1; 8 bases are shared with TRBD1. Trimming at V came to 4 bases and at J to 0 bases, leaving 6 bases not matched to a gene. This CDR3 spans 16 amino acids. CDR1 is SGDLS and CDR2 is YYNGEE in the germline V gene. The chain's CDR3 is CASSQRTGSSYNEQFF. Written as DNA, the CDR3 is TGTGCCAGCAGCCAAAGGACAGGGAGCTCCTACAATGAGCAGTTCTTC. Full variable domain (missing parts from reference TRBV9 and TRBJ2-1): DSGVTQTPKHLITATGQRVTLRCSPRSGDLSVYWYQQSLDQGLQFLIQYYNGEERAKGNILERFSAQQFPDLHSELNLSSLELGDSALYFCASSQRTGSSYNEQFFGPGTRLTVL.

V is TRBV6-5 and J is TRBJ2-3; 7 nucleotides match TRBD2. This CDR3 is 12 amino acids long. The V segment lost 6 bases and the J segment 4 bases; nucleotides outside the gene matches: 1. CDR1 is MNHEY, CDR2 SVGAGI, per germline. The CDR3 here is CASRRGADTQYF. The CDR3 nucleotides read TGTGCCAGCAGACGGGGGGCAGATACGCAGTATTTT.

Only a few counts were recorded for this clone. This chain joins TRBV4-1 and TRBJ2-5; D not certain. CDR3 size: 13 residues. V lost 1 base, J lost 2 bases, and 5 bases lay in between. Per germline, CDR1 MGHRA and CDR2 YSYEKL. In nucleotides, the CDR3 is TGCGCCAGCAGCCAAGGTTCTCAAGAGACCCAGTACTTC. It codes for CASSQGSQETQYF.

V gene TRBV9 combines with J gene TRBJ2-1, with 16 positions matching TRBD2. CDR3 length: 16 residues. V dropped 5 bases and J dropped 8; count of bases not matched to a gene: 7. Germline assignment: CDR1 SGDLS and CDR2 YYNGEE. This chain's CDR3 is CASRGGTSGGADEQFF. CDR3 sequence (DNA): TGTGCCAGCAGGGGGGGGACTAGCGGGGGGGCCGATGAGCAGTTCTTC.

J is TRBJ1-1 and V is TRBV27, with D possibly TRBD1 on 5 matching bases. The V gene's germline CDR1 is MNHEY and CDR2 SMNVEV (reference sequence). The V gene lost 3 bases and the J gene lost 3 bases, with 11 bases spanning the gap. This CDR3 spans 14 amino acids. The CDR3 spells CASSFQGGYTEAFF. In DNA, the CDR3 is TGTGCCAGCAGTTTCCAGGGTGGGTACACTGAAGCTTTCTTT.

The CDR3 is CASSEGWGLNTEAFF. Written as DNA, the CDR3 is TGTGCCAGCAGTGAGGGCTGGGGCTTGAACACTGAAGCTTTCTTT. The J gene is TRBJ1-1, the V gene TRBV6-1, with D perhaps matching TRBD1 (5 bases). The CDR3 totals 15 residues. V lost 3 bases, J lost 0 bases, and 11 bases lay in between. CDR1 is MNHNS and CDR2 is SASEGT in the germline V gene.

In DNA, the CDR3 is TGTGCCAGCAGTCCCTGGACAGGGTGGAGACAGCCCCAGCATTTT. Translation: CASSPWTGWRQPQHF. The chain is built from TRBV28 and TRBJ1-5, with 8 positions matching TRBD1. CDR1 MDHEN and CDR2 SYDVKM come from the germline V gene. The V and J ends lost 5 bases and 7 bases, in that order; junction bases with no gene match: 10. There are 15 residues in the CDR3.

The chain has TRBV5-6 and TRBJ2-1; no reliable D call. The V gene's germline CDR1 is SGHDT and CDR2 YYEEEE. V gave up 3 bases and J gave up 7 bases, with 8 bases separating them. This CDR3 is 12 amino acids long. The CDR3 DNA sequence: TGTGCCAGCAGCTCACTATTGAATGAGCAGTTCTTC. Translating it yields CASSSLLNEQFF.